The 32 T cell receptor beta chains below all came from one sample that was sequenced in a study of cytomegalovirus exposure and HLA in healthy donors. This PCR relied on a set of 60 Vbeta primers and 13 Jbeta primers. Some clones are missing from TCRdb's copy, which holds only in-frame ones; the method was immunoSEQ multiplex PCR. This table holds 270,000 or so clones, 80% to 90% found once. Sequencing was done on a sample of PBMCs. The receptor set was obtained from a middle-aged man in good health and CMV-seropositive.

This rearrangement joins TRBV6-5 to TRBJ1-2, with D unresolved. CDR1 is MNHEY, CDR2 SVGAGI, per germline. Trimming removed 2 bases at V and 7 bases at J, with 14 bases between. CDR3 size: 14 residues. The CDR3: CASSYRPPTSGYTF. The CDR3 nucleotides read TGTGCCAGCAGTTACCGCCCTCCGACAAGTGGCTACACCTTC.

The chain uses TRBV7-2 and TRBJ2-3; possible D gene TRBD1, 6 bases. The CDR3 extends over 15 amino acids. Per the germline V gene, CDR1 is SGHTA and CDR2 is FQGNSA. Trimming removed 1 base at V and 3 bases at J, with 11 bases between. The CDR3 here is CASSLVGGFTDTQYF. The CDR3 bases are TGTGCCAGCAGCTTAGTAGGGGGTTTTACAGATACGCAGTATTTT.

With respect to this clone: This CDR3 is also generated by other DNA sequences in the sample. The chain employs TRBV30 and TRBJ1-1, with D unresolved. Germline V gene sequence: CDR1 GTSNPN, CDR2 SVGIG (reference sequence). The CDR3 has 13 amino acids. V gave up 0 bases and J gave up 5 bases, with 10 bases separating them. CDR3 in DNA: TGTGCCTGGAGTGTAGTCGGAGGGACTGAAGCTTTCTTT. The encoded protein is CAWSVVGGTEAFF.

The chain employs TRBV19 and TRBJ1-5; tentatively, D is TRBD1 (6 bases). Trimming took off 6 bases at V and 0 bases at J, with 12 bases between the two ends. Per germline, CDR1 LNHDA and CDR2 SQIVND (reference sequence). This CDR3 spans 15 amino acids. The chain's CDR3 is CASRRGGLSNQPQHF. In DNA form, the CDR3 reads TGTGCCAGTAGACGCGGGGGGCTTAGCAATCAGCCCCAGCATTTT.

The chain couples TRBV6-1 to TRBJ2-1; 10 bases are a match to TRBD2. This CDR3 contains 14 residues. Germline V gene sequence: CDR1 MNHNS, CDR2 SASEGT. The junction had 4 bases not matched to a gene; V was cut back by 6 bases and J by 5 bases. The CDR3 spells CASSQGTSDNEQFF. Written as DNA, the CDR3 is TGTGCCAGCAGCCAGGGGACTAGCGACAATGAGCAGTTCTTC.

V is TRBV11-2 and J is TRBJ1-1, with D perhaps matching TRBD1 (5 bases). Trimming pared 3 bases from V and 2 bases from J, leaving 10 bases between. Germline CDR1 is SGHAT and CDR2 is FQNNGV. The CDR3 has 14 residues. The CDR3, as DNA: TGTGCCAGCAGCTTCGGGGGGACTAACACTGAAGCTTTCTTT. It is translated as CASSFGGTNTEAFF.

This chain uses TRBV5-1 with TRBJ2-7; 14 bases are a match to TRBD2. This CDR3 comprises 19 residues. The V and J ends lost 5 bases and 7 bases, in that order; junction bases with no gene match: 20. CDR1 and CDR2 (germline): SGHRS, YFSETQ. The CDR3 region has the DNA TGCGCCAGCAGACGCAGACTAGCGGGAGGGCCCGGTTCCTCGGGGGAGCAGTACTTC. Protein product: CASRRRLAGGPGSSGEQYF.

The chain employs TRBV5-6 and TRBJ1-1, with 7 bases lining up with TRBD1. The V segment lost 7 bases and the J segment 0 bases; nucleotides outside the gene matches: 12. The CDR3 extends over 16 amino acids. Germline CDR1 reads SGHDT; CDR2 reads YYEEEE. This CDR3 reads CASGQHRGWMNTEAFF. The CDR3 region has the DNA TGTGCCAGCGGGCAACACAGGGGTTGGATGAACACTGAAGCTTTCTTT.

CDR3 sequence: CASSSLAAETQYF. The CDR3 coding sequence is TGTGCCAGTAGTAGCCTAGCCGCCGAGACCCAGTACTTC. This sequence joins TRBV19 and TRBJ2-5; D may be TRBD2 (5 bases). V was clipped by 4 bases and J by 5 bases, with 11 bases between them. CDR3 length: 13 residues. The germline CDR1 and CDR2 sequences are LNHDA and SQIVND (reference sequence).

This sequence joins TRBV27 and TRBJ2-5; TRBD2 matches 11 bases. The J call is in doubt because the DNA end fits TRBJ2-7 better. Looked up from germline, CDR1 is MNHEY and CDR2 is SMNVEV (reference sequence). The CDR3 loop spans 15 amino acids. CDR3 in DNA: TGTGCCAGCAGTTCGACTAGCGGGGACACCTACGAGCAGTACTTC. Translated, it gives CASSSTSGDTYEQYF.

The gene calls are TRBV2 and TRBJ2-3; 8 bases fit TRBD1. Germline CDR1 and CDR2: SNHLY and FYNNEI. This CDR3 is 16 amino acids long. The ends lost 6 bases at V and 5 bases at J; junction bases unmatched: 13. DNA of the CDR3: TGTGCCAGCAGCGCCGGGACAGGCCAAAGAGGAGATACGCAGTATTTT. It encodes CASSAGTGQRGDTQYF. Looking up the rest from reference TRBV2 and TRBJ2-3 gives the full variable domain: EPEVTQTPSHQVTQMGQEVILRCVPISNHLYFYWYRQILGQKVEFLVSFYNNEISEKSEIFDDQFSVERPDGSNFTLKIRSTKLEDSAMYFCASSAGTGQRGDTQYFGPGTRLTVL.

The rearrangement joins TRBV27 to TRBJ1-2; the D gene is possibly TRBD1 (6 bases). V dropped 2 bases and J dropped 3 bases, with 10 bases sitting between them. CDR3 length equals 14 residues. Germline CDR1 is MNHEY and CDR2 is SMNVEV (reference sequence). CDR3 sequence (DNA): TGTGCCAGCAGTTTACCAGGGGTAGACTATGGCTACACCTTC. This codes for CASSLPGVDYGYTF.

The CDR3 DNA reads as TGTGCCAGCAGGGACGTCGGGGTAAACACAGATACGCAGTATTTT. Its translation is CASRDVGVNTDTQYF. The chain links TRBV2 to TRBJ2-3; TRBD2 might be the D (5 bases). This CDR3 contains 15 residues. Trimming took 6 bases from V and 2 from J, leaving 15 bases between them. Germline V gene lookup returns CDR1 SNHLY and CDR2 FYNNEI.

To note about this clone: Other DNA sequences in the same sample also yield this CDR3. V and J are TRBV9 and TRBJ2-7, with D perhaps matching TRBD1 (6 bases). Per the germline V gene, CDR1 is SGDLS and CDR2 is YYNGEE. The ends were cut back, 4 bases at V and 2 bases at J, with 13 bases in the middle. The length of the CDR3 is 14 residues. In DNA form, the CDR3 reads TGTGCCAGCAGCCCCAGGACAGACACCTACGAGCAGTACTTC. This gives the protein CASSPRTDTYEQYF.

This clone was counted once. The chain links TRBV9 to TRBJ2-2, with 10 bases that match TRBD2. Germline values: CDR1 SGDLS, CDR2 YYNGEE. This CDR3 is 15 amino acids long. With V trimmed by 4 bases and J by 5 bases, 5 bases remained unmatched. The CDR3 DNA reads TGTGCCAGCAGCCCCAGAGCGGGAGGGACCGGGGAGCTGTTTTTT. It specifies CASSPRAGGTGELFF. Full variable domain (rest looked up from reference TRBV9 and TRBJ2-2): DSGVTQTPKHLITATGQRVTLRCSPRSGDLSVYWYQQSLDQGLQFLIQYYNGEERAKGNILERFSAQQFPDLHSELNLSSLELGDSALYFCASSPRAGGTGELFFGEGSRLTVL.

The rearrangement links TRBV4-1 to TRBJ2-7; TRBD2 aligns across 11 bases. V was pared by 1 base and J by 0 bases, with 2 bases of the junction left unmatched. CDR1 MGHRA and CDR2 YSYEKL come from the germline V gene. The CDR3 is made up of 16 amino acids. CDR3 residues: CASSQGLAGSSYEQYF. The CDR3 DNA reads as TGCGCCAGCAGCCAAGGACTAGCGGGGAGCTCCTACGAGCAGTACTTC.

The chain recombines TRBV28 with TRBJ2-2; 7 positions agree with TRBD1. The germline V gene has CDR1 MDHEN and CDR2 SYDVKM. The CDR3 runs 19 residues. Trimming removed 4 bases from V and 0 bases from J; junction bases left unmatched: 14. The CDR3: CASSSPGTARFANTGELFF. The CDR3 region has the DNA TGTGCCAGCAGTTCGCCGGGGACAGCACGGTTCGCGAACACCGGGGAGCTGTTTTTT.

V and J are TRBV4-2 and TRBJ2-7; 7 bases agree with TRBD2. Germline V gene lookup returns CDR1 LGHNA and CDR2 YNFKEQ. The J segment lost 5 bases and the V segment lost 5 bases, leaving 12 bases of the junction unmatched. This CDR3 contains 15 residues. CDR3 protein: CASSAQTRGWDEQYF. CDR3 sequence (DNA): TGTGCCAGCAGCGCCCAAACGCGGGGGTGGGACGAGCAGTACTTC.

The chain couples TRBV19 to TRBJ2-3; possible D gene TRBD1, 6 bases. Germline V gene data show CDR1 as LNHDA and CDR2 as SQIVND (reference sequence). This CDR3 has 15 amino acids. V was pared by 3 bases and J by 0 bases, with 10 bases between. The CDR3 DNA reads TGTGCCAGTAGTATTTTTACAGGGAGCACAGATACGCAGTATTTT. Translation: CASSIFTGSTDTQYF. The variable domain in full, with the rest retrieved from reference TRBV19 and TRBJ2-3, is DGGITQSPKYLFRKEGQNVTLSCEQNLNHDAMYWYRQDPGQGLRLIYYSQIVNDFQKGDIAEGYSVSREKKESFPLTVTSAQKNPTAFYLCASSIFTGSTDTQYFGPGTRLTVL.

The J gene is TRBJ2-5, the V gene TRBV5-1; D is perhaps TRBD1 (5 bases). V was pared by 0 bases and J by 9 bases, with 15 bases between. There are 14 residues in the CDR3. Germline loops: CDR1 SGHRS, CDR2 YFSETQ. CDR3 sequence: CASSLEQAARPQYF. Here the CDR3 DNA reads TGCGCCAGCAGCTTGGAACAGGCGGCCCGGCCCCAGTACTTC.

The chain uses TRBV4-3 and TRBJ2-2; D possibly corresponds to TRBD2 (6 bases). V lost 6 bases to trimming and J lost 7 bases, with 18 bases between them. Germline lookup yields CDR1 LGHNA and CDR2 YSLEER. CDR3 length: 15 residues. The DNA for the CDR3 is TGCGCCAGCAGTCACTACCTCGGGGGTGGCGGGGAGCTGTTTTTT. Protein product: CASSHYLGGGGELFF.

The chain has TRBV5-5 and TRBJ2-7; TRBD2 might be the D (5 bases). With 4 bases removed from V and 4 bases from J, the gap between germline ends came to 12 bases. The V gene's germline CDR1 is SGHKS and CDR2 YYEKEE (reference sequence). The CDR3 totals 13 residues. DNA of the CDR3: TGTGCCAGCAGCCCGTTACTAGGGTACGAGCAGTACTTC. It is translated as CASSPLLGYEQYF.

The chain uses TRBV5-6 and TRBJ2-5, with 8 positions matching TRBD1. Trimming cost V 0 bases and J 2 bases; bases outside gene matches: 0. Germline V gives CDR1 SGHDT, CDR2 YYEEEE. CDR3 length: 14 amino acids. Here the CDR3 DNA reads TGTGCCAGCAGCTTGGGGACAGGGCAAGAGACCCAGTACTTC. Amino acid sequence: CASSLGTGQETQYF.

On this clone itself: Other DNA sequences from this sample encode an identical CDR3 as well. The DNA for the CDR3 is TGCGCCAGCAGCCAAGACGGCGGCTACGAGCAGTACTTC. Its translation is CASSQDGGYEQYF. The chain combines TRBV4-3 with TRBJ2-7; no clear D gene. From germline, CDR1 is LGHNA and CDR2 YSLEER. The ends were cut back, 0 bases at V and 3 bases at J, with 6 bases in the middle. The CDR3 runs 13 residues.

This sequence joins TRBV6-5 and TRBJ2-1, with TRBD2 matching over 8 bases. V lost 0 bases and J lost 5; bases outside the gene matches: 6. The CDR3 totals 16 residues. Germline assignment: CDR1 MNHEY and CDR2 SVGAGI. The CDR3 spells CASSYSTAGDNNEQFF. The CDR3 DNA is TGTGCCAGCAGTTACTCGACAGCGGGAGACAACAATGAGCAGTTCTTC.

This sequence joins TRBV10-1 and TRBJ2-3; a possible D gene is TRBD1 (5 bases). The CDR3 runs 17 residues. From germline, CDR1 is WNHNN and CDR2 SYGVQD (reference sequence). V lost 2 bases and J 2 bases, leaving 17 bases between the germline ends. This chain's CDR3 is CASSETETVVITDTQYF. The CDR3 DNA sequence: TGCGCCAGCAGTGAGACCGAGACAGTGGTAATCACAGATACGCAGTATTTT.

The chain employs TRBV6-6 and TRBJ1-5; no definite D call. Trimming took off 2 bases at V and 2 bases at J, with 13 bases between the two ends. Germline assignment: CDR1 MNHNY and CDR2 SVGAGI (reference sequence). CDR3 size: 16 residues. The CDR3, as DNA: TGTGCCAGCAGTTACCCCGTGGTTTCGGGCAATCAGCCCCAGCATTTT. This codes for CASSYPVVSGNQPQHF.

The chain links TRBV7-2 to TRBJ2-7, with 9 bases aligning to TRBD1. This CDR3 spans 14 amino acids. Germline V gene sequence: CDR1 SGHTA, CDR2 FQGNSA. V shed 5 bases, J shed 6 bases, and the junction held 8 bases outside the gene matches. The CDR3 bases are TGTGCCAGCAGCGTCGACAGGGGGGCGGGCGAGCAGTACTTC. Translating it yields CASSVDRGAGEQYF. Looking up the rest from reference TRBV7-2 and TRBJ2-7 gives the full variable domain: GAGVSQSPSNKVTEKGKDVELRCDPISGHTALYWYRQSLGQGLEFLIYFQGNSAPDKSGLPSDRFSAERTGGSVSTLTIQRTQQEDSAVYLCASSVDRGAGEQYFGPGTRLTVT.

The chain uses TRBV27 and TRBJ2-5; D possibly corresponds to TRBD1 (5 bases). V was cut by 10 bases and J by 4 bases, with 19 bases left in between. CDR3 length equals 14 residues. CDR1 and CDR2 (germline): MNHEY, SMNVEV (reference sequence). The CDR3 sequence is CATRPLGRVETQYF. The CDR3 bases are TGTGCCACGCGCCCCCTCGGCAGGGTAGAGACCCAGTACTTC.

This chain links TRBV6-5 with TRBJ1-2; D remains unclear. Trimming shortened V by 0 bases and J by 5 bases, and 10 bases separated the two germline ends. The CDR3 covers 14 residues. The germline V gene encodes CDR1 MNHEY and CDR2 SVGAGI. The CDR3 region is CASSYSPQLYGYTF. In nucleotides, the CDR3 is TGTGCCAGCAGTTACTCGCCACAGCTTTATGGCTACACCTTC.

The CDR3, as DNA: TGTGCCAGCAGCCTAGCGGGAGGCGAAGTCCCGAACACCGGGGAGCTGTTTTTT. It encodes CASSLAGGEVPNTGELFF. V gene TRBV11-2 combines with J gene TRBJ2-2, with 11 bases identical to TRBD2. This CDR3 contains 18 residues. Germline assignment: CDR1 SGHAT and CDR2 FQNNGV. V was clipped by 5 bases and J by 0 bases; unmatched bases: 8.

This clone was observed a few times. V and J are TRBV15 and TRBJ2-2; D is uncertain. The V end lost 5 bases, the J end lost 6 bases, and 10 bases lay between the germline ends. The CDR3 has 13 residues. Germline V gene lookup returns CDR1 LNHNV and CDR2 YYDKDF (reference sequence). The CDR3 spells CATSVREAGELFF. CDR3 sequence (DNA): TGTGCCACCAGCGTCCGAGAGGCCGGGGAGCTGTTTTTT.